The table lists the clone carrying this TCR beta chain with many counts. Its antigen is currently unknown. Then a second PCR, running about 6 to 12 cycles, was carried out with a sample-barcoded 5' primer and a J-beta primer mix. Each cDNA molecule, via a template-switch adaptor with 12 random nucleotides, was tagged. TCRdb reprocessed the 5' RACE reads with MiXCR, giving one entry per CDR3 protein. The repertoire holds roughly 1,700,000 distinct CDR3 sequences, with roughly 30% as singletons. The data stem from a study of blood T cells in healthy people across ages. General study points: The unsorted PBMCs prevented any conclusive comparison of naive versus antigen-experienced cells.

Total RNA was isolated from each sample in quantities of at least 6 micrograms. Material for sequencing was blood. The TCR sequence derives from a woman aged 25 to 39 in good health.

Here the CDR3 DNA reads TGCAGCATACGACAGCCAGCGGGAGGGAGTGGCGAGCAGTACTTC. This sequence encodes CSIRQPAGGSGEQYF. The chain links TRBV29-1 to TRBJ2-7, with 10 bases that match TRBD2. The CDR3 spans 15 residues. J was trimmed by 6 bases and V by 8 bases; bases with no gene match: 16. Germline CDR1 and CDR2: SQVTM and ANQGSEA.